This paragraph covers one T cell receptor beta chain sequence. Its target antigen remains unknown. One base away there is no much larger clone; base qualities are not given. Each clonotype received, on average, 10x coverage in deep resolution sequencing performed on a MiSeq, where the target depth lay between 1 in 1 million and 1 in 200,000 T cells. TCR beta libraries were generated with the immunoSEQ hsTCRB Kit. The original pipeline was this. Data were analyzed with ImmunoSEQ Data Assistant and ImmunoSEQ Analyzer, with V, D and J genes assigned per IMGT definitions. Clonality, which ranges from 0 to 1, was calculated as one minus the normalized Shannon entropy of productive rearrangement frequencies. Only overrepresented clonotypes making up at least 0.05% of each patient's repertoire were included in the public clonotype analysis. Some 14 age-matched healthy donor repertoires from immuneACCESS served as clonality controls. Sourced from immuneACCESS, this table was stored by TCRdb with only in-frame sequences that have V and J called. A share of the clones is absent; for the studies checked, an unresolved V gene accounts for under half, and the remainder has no known explanation. That table is the source of V, J and clone size, and D and trimming were worked out from the DNA. Present in this sample are 130,000 to 150,000 clones, around three quarters of which were seen just once. 13% of the sample is in the top ten clones.

The data derive from a study of cytotoxic CD8 clonotypes in ibrutinib-treated CLL (dated by TCRdb to the early 2020s). For the wider study: The cohort included about 15 treatment-naive and 11 relapsed/refractory patients; some 18 were IGHV unmutated. Partial responses were observed in about 24 patients and complete responses in 2; after a median follow-up of 68 months, remission was maintained in some 14 patients and progression was observed in approximately twelve. Cryopreserved peripheral blood mononuclear cells were collected before treatment, at response, and at either disease progression or sustained remission. On average, each sample had approximately 280,000 productive templates and more than 75,000 productive rearrangements. Longitudinal samples were available for about 30% of the 86 trial participants. Every remission and progressive disease sample was obtained while ibrutinib was still being received by the patients. Samples at response were collected after a median of about twelve months of treatment, with a range of about 6 to 36 months. On the study overall, not on this receptor specifically: Clonality rose at ibrutinib response, remained stable during sustained remission, and dropped back toward baseline at progression. Public clonotypes were found to be uncommon and were observed to contract or remain stable during treatment; the increase in clonality was shown to reflect expansion of private clonotypes at ibrutinib response. At baseline, clonality was higher than in age-matched healthy donors and showed a strong correlation with circulating CD8+ T-cell counts. Sampling times were not matched between patients in sustained remission and patients whose disease was progressing, and lymph node repertoires were not examined.

The time point label here, explained by the study, means: 12 months on ibrutinib. For TCR beta library preparation, approximately 1.9 micrograms of genomic DNA was extracted from cryopreserved PBMCs. Longitudinal blood samples from CLL patients on ibrutinib monotherapy underwent high-throughput TCR beta sequencing. The patients were enrolled in a single-center, open-label phase 2 trial of ibrutinib monotherapy. The starting material was PBMCs, obtained after 12 months of ibrutinib treatment. This clonotype was obtained from a human donor with chronic lymphocytic leukemia.

The base sequence is TGTGCTAGTGGTTTGGGGGGATGGGGGTCGGACCCGGCCCAGTACTTC. Protein translation: CASGLGGWGSDPAQYF. The V and J segments used are TRBV12-5 and TRBJ2-5; the D gene is possibly TRBD1 or TRBD2, each agreeing over 5 bases. V gives up 1 base and J gives up 9 bases, and the segment between their germline ends measures 21 bases. Reading the germline V gene gives CDR1 LGHNT and CDR2 FRNRAP. Including the terminal cysteine and phenylalanine, the CDR3 comprises 16 residues. The CDR3 DNA has 48 bases and is translated from base 1.